Each of the 26 T cell receptor beta chains below was sequenced from the same sample in a study of cytomegalovirus exposure and HLA in healthy donors (dated 2017 in TCRdb). The library was built by means of the immunoSEQ multiplex PCR assay. For the multiplex PCR, a mixture combining 60 forward primers for TCR Vbeta segments and 13 reverse primers for TCR Jbeta segments was used. TCRdb's version of the immuneACCESS table is confined to in-frame rearrangements and falls short of the full clone set. An unresolved V gene accounts for under half of the shortfall where checked; the remainder is of unknown origin. The table for this sample lists about 170,000 clones; around 82% of them were counted only once. Less than 0.4% of the sample lies in the top ten. What was sequenced was PBMCs. The receptors originated from a boy aged 2 to 10 in good health and CMV-seronegative.

V and J are TRBV27 and TRBJ2-7, with D possibly being TRBD2 (7 bases). The CDR3 covers 15 residues. Germline V gene sequence: CDR1 MNHEY, CDR2 SMNVEV (reference sequence). The germline V and J ends were trimmed by 3 bases and 4 bases, with 16 bases remaining between them. The CDR3 spells CASSFRGGRGYEQYF. Here the CDR3 DNA reads TGTGCCAGCAGTTTCAGGGGCGGGAGAGGGTACGAGCAGTACTTC.

The rearrangement links TRBV28 to TRBJ2-5; 7 nucleotides match TRBD1. The CDR3 runs to 15 residues. Germline loops: CDR1 MDHEN, CDR2 SYDVKM. V dropped 5 bases and J dropped 5; count of bases not matched to a gene: 11. CDR3 DNA: TGTGCCAGCAGTCACCCCCGGGACAGAGGGGAGACCCAGTACTTC. Protein sequence: CASSHPRDRGETQYF.

The genes are TRBV19 and TRBJ2-2, with TRBD2 identical over 11 bases. Germline V lookup: CDR1 LNHDA, CDR2 SQIVND (reference sequence). V was clipped by 3 bases and J by 5 bases; unmatched bases: 14. The CDR3 has 19 residues. CDR3 amino acids: CASSMRGLAASRGTGELFF. The CDR3 nucleotides read TGTGCCAGTAGTATGAGGGGACTAGCGGCCTCGAGGGGGACCGGGGAGCTGTTTTTT.

This clone was detected a few times. This chain uses TRBV2 with TRBJ2-3; TRBD2 aligns across 7 bases. From germline, CDR1 is SNHLY and CDR2 FYNNEI. Losses at the gene ends were 4 bases for V and 4 bases for J; bases not matched to a gene: 8. This CDR3 has 15 amino acids. The CDR3 DNA reads as TGTGCCAGCAGTGCGAGGGAGGGCTTGGCAGATACGCAGTATTTT. It yields the protein CASSAREGLADTQYF.

This clone was detected a few times. V and J are TRBV6-6 and TRBJ2-7; tentatively, D is TRBD2 (5 bases). The CDR3 is made up of 12 amino acids. Deletions cut 6 bases from V and 9 bases from J, with 15 bases between. Germline CDR1 is MNHNY and CDR2 is SVGAGI (reference sequence). The CDR3, as DNA: TGTGCCAGCAGCTTAGCGTTAAGAAGGCAGTACTTC. This sequence encodes CASSLALRRQYF.

This clone has only a few counts. The chain has TRBV6-5 and TRBJ1-5, with D hard to call. The CDR3 runs to 15 residues. V lost 0 bases and J 4 bases, leaving 10 bases between the germline ends. Germline lookup yields CDR1 MNHEY and CDR2 SVGAGI. This chain's CDR3 is CASSYSLFRNQPQHF. The CDR3 region has the DNA TGTGCCAGCAGTTACTCGCTATTCAGGAATCAGCCCCAGCATTTT.

This rearrangement joins TRBV27 to TRBJ2-7; TRBD1 agrees at 8 bases. Germline V gives CDR1 MNHEY, CDR2 SMNVEV (reference sequence). V lost 5 bases and J lost 0; bases outside the gene matches: 3. There are 14 residues in the CDR3. CDR3 coding DNA: TGTGCCAGCAGTGTAGACAGGGGCTCCTACGAGCAGTACTTC. Translating it yields CASSVDRGSYEQYF.

This chain uses TRBV9 with TRBJ1-1, with a possible D match to TRBD1 (6 bases). The length of the CDR3 is 14 residues. The germline V gene encodes CDR1 SGDLS and CDR2 YYNGEE. The V and J ends lost 4 bases and 1 base respectively, with 11 bases between them. For the CDR3, the DNA is TGTGCCAGCAGCCCGGGACACCAGAACACTGAAGCTTTCTTT. Translated: CASSPGHQNTEAFF.

The J gene is TRBJ2-1, the V gene TRBV5-4; a weak D match, TRBD1 (6 bases). This CDR3 contains 12 residues. Trimming shortened V by 4 bases and J by 7 bases, and 9 bases separated the two germline ends. Germline V lookup: CDR1 SGHNT, CDR2 YYREEE (reference sequence). The CDR3 protein is CASSGRGNEQFF. CDR3 sequence (DNA): TGTGCCAGCAGCGGAAGGGGGAATGAGCAGTTCTTC.

This sequence joins TRBV5-1 and TRBJ2-5; 9 nucleotides align to TRBD1. The J call may be faulty, since TRBJ2-7 better matches the DNA end. This CDR3 is built from 16 residues. Germline CDR1 is SGHRS and CDR2 is YFSETQ. The CDR3, as DNA: TGCGCCAGCAGCCCCAGGTGGGACAGGGTGTCCTACGAGCAGTACTTC. Encoded protein: CASSPRWDRVSYEQYF.

This chain joins TRBV5-4 and TRBJ2-2, with TRBD2 matching over 8 bases. V shed 4 bases and J 1 base; nucleotides not matched to a gene: 6. The CDR3 totals 16 residues. In germline, CDR1 is SGHNT, CDR2 YYREEE (reference sequence). Here the CDR3 reads CASSPTSGRNTGELFF. CDR3 nucleotide sequence: TGTGCCAGCAGCCCAACTAGCGGAAGGAACACCGGGGAGCTGTTTTTT. Combining the CDR3 with reference TRBV5-4 and TRBJ2-2 gives the whole variable domain ETGVTQSPTHLIKTRGQQVTLRCSSQSGHNTVSWYQQALGQGPQFIFQYYREEENGRGNFPPRFSGLQFPNYSSELNVNALELDDSALYLCASSPTSGRNTGELFFGEGSRLTVL.

V usage is TRBV18 and J usage is TRBJ2-1; 13 nucleotides align to TRBD2. This CDR3 has 15 residues. In germline, CDR1 is KGHSH, CDR2 LQKENI. The J segment lost 6 bases and the V segment lost 4 bases, leaving 3 bases of the junction unmatched. In nucleotides, the CDR3 is TGTGCCAGCTCACAGGGACTAGCGGGATCCAATGAGCAGTTCTTC. It translates to CASSQGLAGSNEQFF. The whole variable domain, remainder taken from reference TRBV18 and TRBJ2-1, is NAGVMQNPRHLVRRRGQEARLRCSPMKGHSHVYWYRQLPEEGLKFMVYLQKENIIDESGMPKERFSAEFPKEGPSILRIQQVVRGDSAAYFCASSQGLAGSNEQFFGPGTRLTVL.

The chain is built from TRBV6-1 and TRBJ2-3; 7 positions match TRBD2. The CDR3 extends over 16 amino acids. Germline V lookup: CDR1 MNHNS, CDR2 SASEGT. V trimming: 1 base; J trimming: 6 bases; junction bases outside the gene matches: 10. DNA of the CDR3: TGTGCCAGCAGTGAAGACGGGGGAGGGGTTCGGGATACGCAGTATTTT. Encoded protein: CASSEDGGGVRDTQYF.

This chain links TRBV4-1 with TRBJ2-7; D not resolved. The CDR3 extends over 16 amino acids. V lost 0 bases, J lost 0 bases, and 12 bases lay in between. Germline values: CDR1 MGHRA, CDR2 YSYEKL. DNA for the CDR3: TGCGCCAGCAGCCAAGATGGTCCTATGAGCTCCTACGAGCAGTACTTC. Its translation: CASSQDGPMSSYEQYF.

This rearrangement joins TRBV28 to TRBJ2-7, with D possibly being TRBD1 (5 bases). V lost 5 bases, J lost 1 base, and 12 bases lay in between. Germline V gene data show CDR1 as MDHEN and CDR2 as SYDVKM. The CDR3 has 14 amino acids. CDR3 coding DNA: TGTGCCAGCAGTGGGGCGCAGGAATCCTACGAGCAGTACTTC. Protein sequence: CASSGAQESYEQYF.

About this clone itself: The sample contains more than one DNA sequence encoding this CDR3. This chain joins TRBV6-1 and TRBJ1-2; 8 bases map to TRBD1. CDR1 and CDR2 (germline): MNHNS, SASEGT. The CDR3 consists of 13 residues. V shed 6 bases, J shed 2 bases, and the junction held 2 bases outside the gene matches. The CDR3 sequence is CASSRTGNYGYTF. The CDR3 DNA follows: TGTGCCAGCAGCCGGACAGGGAACTATGGCTACACCTTC.

The chain links TRBV27 to TRBJ2-1; D is uncertain. The germline CDR1 and CDR2 sequences are MNHEY and SMNVEV (reference sequence). This CDR3 has 12 amino acids. V was trimmed by 3 bases and J by 7 bases, leaving 7 bases between them. CDR3 sequence reads: CASSFSGNEQFF. CDR3 coding DNA: TGTGCCAGCAGTTTCTCCGGGAATGAGCAGTTCTTC.

The chain uses TRBV4-1 and TRBJ2-3; D is unclear. With 0 bases removed from V and 2 bases from J, the gap between germline ends came to 15 bases. Germline values: CDR1 MGHRA, CDR2 YSYEKL. The CDR3 length is 17 residues. The CDR3: CASSQDLNSEITDTQYF. The CDR3 nucleotides read TGCGCCAGCAGCCAAGATTTAAACAGTGAGATCACAGATACGCAGTATTTT.

The chain has TRBV19 and TRBJ2-7, with D possibly TRBD2 on 6 matching bases. This CDR3 comprises 14 residues. CDR1 and CDR2 (germline): LNHDA, SQIVND (reference sequence). V lost 7 bases, J lost 5 bases, and 18 bases lay in between. The CDR3: CASTSIAGGNEQYF. CDR3 nucleotides: TGTGCCAGTACCAGTATTGCTGGGGGGAACGAGCAGTACTTC.

This chain joins TRBV7-9 and TRBJ2-7, with 8 positions matching TRBD1. Germline CDR1 reads SEHNR; CDR2 reads FQNEAQ (reference sequence). Trimming at V came to 5 bases and at J to 2 bases, leaving 5 bases not matched to a gene. This CDR3 has 14 amino acids. In DNA, the CDR3 is TGTGCCAGCAGCCAGGGACAGGCGACCTACGAGCAGTACTTC. Translated: CASSQGQATYEQYF.

The genes are TRBV7-2 and TRBJ1-2, with 11 positions matching TRBD1. V trimming: 5 bases; J trimming: 8 bases; junction bases outside the gene matches: 7. Germline V gives CDR1 SGHTA, CDR2 FQGNSA. This CDR3 has 14 amino acids. The CDR3 region is CASSMDRGLGGYTF. CDR3 sequence (DNA): TGTGCCAGCAGCATGGACAGGGGGCTCGGCGGCTACACCTTC.

The genes are TRBV5-4 and TRBJ2-3; 9 bases are a match to TRBD1. Trimming cost V 4 bases and J 6 bases; bases outside gene matches: 9. CDR1 and CDR2 (germline): SGHNT, YYREEE (reference sequence). The CDR3 loop spans 15 amino acids. CDR3: CASSPGTGSFDTQYF. The CDR3 region has the DNA TGTGCCAGCAGCCCGGGGACAGGGAGTTTCGATACGCAGTATTTT.

The genes are TRBV5-1 and TRBJ2-7; 10 bases match TRBD1. Germline V gene sequence: CDR1 SGHRS, CDR2 YFSETQ. V lost 1 base to trimming and J lost 2 bases; unmatched junction nucleotides: 3. The CDR3 runs 15 residues. This CDR3 is CASSLSGTGAYEQYF. The CDR3 coding sequence is TGCGCCAGCAGCTTGTCCGGGACAGGGGCCTACGAGCAGTACTTC.

The chain combines TRBV30 with TRBJ2-7; 9 bases are a match to TRBD1. This CDR3 comprises 15 residues. Germline lookup yields CDR1 GTSNPN and CDR2 SVGIG (reference sequence). Losses at the gene ends were 3 bases for V and 4 bases for J; bases not matched to a gene: 10. The CDR3 nucleotides read TGTGCCTGGAGGGACTCGGGGACAGGGCGGTACGAGCAGTACTTC. It encodes CAWRDSGTGRYEQYF.

V usage is TRBV5-4 and J usage is TRBJ2-1; tentatively, D is TRBD2 (5 bases). The ends were cut back, 5 bases at V and 0 bases at J, with 12 bases in the middle. This CDR3 has 15 amino acids. Per the germline V gene, CDR1 is SGHNT and CDR2 is YYREEE (reference sequence). CDR3 sequence reads: CASRRDYSSYNEQFF. Here the CDR3 DNA reads TGTGCCAGCAGGAGAGACTACAGCTCCTACAATGAGCAGTTCTTC.

This clone showed up just once. The J gene is TRBJ1-1, the V gene TRBV28; no firm D call. This CDR3 is 14 amino acids long. Trimming shortened V by 6 bases and J by 0 bases, and 11 bases separated the two germline ends. Germline V gene lookup returns CDR1 MDHEN and CDR2 SYDVKM. The CDR3 DNA is TGTGCCAGCAGCGCCCGGCGGGTGAACACTGAAGCTTTCTTT. Translating gives CASSARRVNTEAFF.